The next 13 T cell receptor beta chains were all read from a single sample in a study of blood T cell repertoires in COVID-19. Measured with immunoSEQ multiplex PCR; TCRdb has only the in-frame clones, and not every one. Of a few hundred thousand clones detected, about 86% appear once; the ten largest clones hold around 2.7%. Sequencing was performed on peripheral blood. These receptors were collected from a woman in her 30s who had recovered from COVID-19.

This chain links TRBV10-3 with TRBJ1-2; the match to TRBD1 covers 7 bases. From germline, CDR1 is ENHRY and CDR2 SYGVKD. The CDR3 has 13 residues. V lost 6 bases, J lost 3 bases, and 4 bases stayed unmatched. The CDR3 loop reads CAISSGQDYGYTF. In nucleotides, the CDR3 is TGTGCCATCAGCTCCGGACAGGACTATGGCTACACCTTC.

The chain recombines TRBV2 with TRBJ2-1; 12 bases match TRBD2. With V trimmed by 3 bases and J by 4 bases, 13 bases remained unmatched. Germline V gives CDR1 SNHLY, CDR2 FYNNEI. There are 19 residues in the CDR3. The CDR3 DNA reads TGTGCCAGCAGTGATCCGAGACTAGCGGGAGTAAGGATTTACAATGAGCAGTTCTTC. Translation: CASSDPRLAGVRIYNEQFF.

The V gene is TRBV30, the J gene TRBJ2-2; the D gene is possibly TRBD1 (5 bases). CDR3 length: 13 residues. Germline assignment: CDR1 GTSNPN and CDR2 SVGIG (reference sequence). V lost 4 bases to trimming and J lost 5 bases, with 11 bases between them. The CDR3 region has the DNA TGTGCCTGGAAGCAGGGAATTACCGGGGAGCTGTTTTTT. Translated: CAWKQGITGELFF. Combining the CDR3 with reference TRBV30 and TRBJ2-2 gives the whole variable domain SQTIHQWPATLVQPVGSPLSLECTVEGTSNPNLYWYRQAAGRGLQLLFYSVGIGQISSEVPQNLSASRPQDRQFILSSKKLLLSDSGFYLCAWKQGITGELFFGEGSRLTVL.

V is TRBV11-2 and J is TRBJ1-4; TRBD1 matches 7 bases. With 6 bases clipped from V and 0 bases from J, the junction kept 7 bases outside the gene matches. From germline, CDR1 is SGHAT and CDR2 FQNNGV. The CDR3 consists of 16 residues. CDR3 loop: CASSTTGTATNEKLFF. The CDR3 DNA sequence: TGTGCCAGCAGTACTACAGGGACAGCAACTAATGAAAAACTGTTTTTT. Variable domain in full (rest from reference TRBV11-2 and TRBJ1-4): EAGVAQSPRYKIIEKRQSVAFWCNPISGHATLYWYQQILGQGPKLLIQFQNNGVVDDSQLPKDRFSAERLKGVDSTLKIQPAKLEDSAVYLCASSTTGTATNEKLFFGSGTQLSVL.

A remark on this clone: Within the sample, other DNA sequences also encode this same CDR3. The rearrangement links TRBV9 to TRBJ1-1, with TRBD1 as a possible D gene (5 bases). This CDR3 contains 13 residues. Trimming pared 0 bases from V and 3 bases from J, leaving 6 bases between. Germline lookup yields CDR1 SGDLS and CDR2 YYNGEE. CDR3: CASSVGRDTEAFF. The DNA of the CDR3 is TGTGCCAGCAGCGTAGGCAGGGACACTGAAGCTTTCTTT.

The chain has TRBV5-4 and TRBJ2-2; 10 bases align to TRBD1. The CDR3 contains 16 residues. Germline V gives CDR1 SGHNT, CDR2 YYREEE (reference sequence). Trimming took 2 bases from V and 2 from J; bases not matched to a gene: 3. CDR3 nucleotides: TGTGCCAGCAGCTTTGGGGACAGGGGTAACACCGGGGAGCTGTTTTTT. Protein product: CASSFGDRGNTGELFF.

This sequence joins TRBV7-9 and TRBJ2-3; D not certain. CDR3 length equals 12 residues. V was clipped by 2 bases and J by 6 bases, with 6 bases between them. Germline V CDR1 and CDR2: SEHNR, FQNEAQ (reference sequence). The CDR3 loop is CASSLLLDTQYF. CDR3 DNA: TGTGCCAGCAGCTTATTATTGGATACGCAGTATTTT. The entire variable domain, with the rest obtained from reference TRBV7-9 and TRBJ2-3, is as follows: DTGVSQNPRHKITKRGQNVTFRCDPISEHNRLYWYRQTLGQGPEFLTYFQNEAQLEKSRLLSDRFSAERPKGSFSTLEIQRTEQGDSAMYLCASSLLLDTQYFGPGTRLTVL.

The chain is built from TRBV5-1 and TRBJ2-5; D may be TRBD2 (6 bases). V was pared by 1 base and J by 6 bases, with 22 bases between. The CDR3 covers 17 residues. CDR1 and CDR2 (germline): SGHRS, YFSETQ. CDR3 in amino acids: CASSLRPAGIGPKTQYF. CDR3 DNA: TGCGCCAGCAGCTTGAGGCCAGCGGGTATTGGGCCGAAGACCCAGTACTTC.

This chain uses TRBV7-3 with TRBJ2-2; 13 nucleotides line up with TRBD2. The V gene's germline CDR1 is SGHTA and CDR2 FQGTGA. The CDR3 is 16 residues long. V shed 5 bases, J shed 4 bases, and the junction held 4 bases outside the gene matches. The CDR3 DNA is TGTGCCAGCAGCCCTACTAGCGGGAGGGCCACCGGGGAGCTGTTTTTT. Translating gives CASSPTSGRATGELFF.

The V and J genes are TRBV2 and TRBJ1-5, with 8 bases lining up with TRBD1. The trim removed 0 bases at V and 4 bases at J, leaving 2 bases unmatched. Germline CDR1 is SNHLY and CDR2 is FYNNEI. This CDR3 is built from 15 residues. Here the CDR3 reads CASSEATGGNQPQHF. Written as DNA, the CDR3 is TGTGCCAGCAGTGAAGCTACAGGGGGGAATCAGCCCCAGCATTTT.

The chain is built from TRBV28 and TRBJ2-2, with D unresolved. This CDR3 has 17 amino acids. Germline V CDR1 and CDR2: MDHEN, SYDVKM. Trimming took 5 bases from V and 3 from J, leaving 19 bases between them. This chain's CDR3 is CASSQTETIRDTGELFF. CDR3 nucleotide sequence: TGTGCCAGCAGTCAGACGGAAACGATTCGGGACACCGGGGAGCTGTTTTTT.

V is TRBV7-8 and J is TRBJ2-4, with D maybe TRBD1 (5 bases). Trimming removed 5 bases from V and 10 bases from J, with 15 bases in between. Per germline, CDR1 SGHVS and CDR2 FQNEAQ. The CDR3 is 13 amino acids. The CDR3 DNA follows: TGTGCCAGCAGCGTAACAGGATTTGGGATTCAGTACTTC. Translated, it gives CASSVTGFGIQYF.

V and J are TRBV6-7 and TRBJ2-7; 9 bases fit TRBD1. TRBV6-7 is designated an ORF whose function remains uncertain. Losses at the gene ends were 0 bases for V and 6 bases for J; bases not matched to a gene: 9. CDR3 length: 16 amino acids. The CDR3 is CASSYSWWYRGREQYF. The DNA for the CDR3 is TGTGCCAGCAGTTACTCCTGGTGGTACAGGGGGCGCGAGCAGTACTTC.